One sample yielded the 15 T cell receptor beta chains listed below, sequenced in a study of OX40 agonist ivuxolimab in advanced cancers. The table came from immunoSEQ multiplex PCR; TCRdb's copy has only in-frame clones and leaves some out. Of almost 90,000 clones listed, roughly 90% were seen once; the top ten hold around 0.71%. Sample: CD4+ or CD8+ T cells sorted from blood, taken in a trial of the OX40 agonist ivuxolimab. All receptors come from an adult with an advanced solid tumor such as melanoma, head and neck, liver or kidney cancer.

V and J are TRBV30 and TRBJ2-7, with TRBD1 matching 8 bases. V dropped 1 base and J dropped 3; count of bases not matched to a gene: 8. This CDR3 is 15 amino acids long. In germline, CDR1 is GTSNPN, CDR2 SVGIG (reference sequence). Written as DNA, the CDR3 is TGTGCCTGGAGTGATCGACAACAGGGGGGCTACGAGCAGTACTTC. Translated, it gives CAWSDRQQGGYEQYF.

This clone showed up just once. The genes are TRBV15 and TRBJ2-4, with D perhaps being TRBD1 or TRBD2 (6 bases each). This CDR3 comprises 14 residues. CDR1 is LNHNV and CDR2 is YYDKDF in the germline V gene (reference sequence). Trimming took off 1 base at V and 8 bases at J, with 12 bases between the two ends. CDR3 sequence (DNA): TGTGCCACCAGCAGAGGGGGGGCCGAAGACATTCAGTACTTC. It yields the protein CATSRGGAEDIQYF.

V and J are TRBV7-2 and TRBJ2-7, with TRBD2 identical over 7 bases. CDR3 length: 14 residues. Germline CDR1 SGHTA, CDR2 FQGNSA. V lost 6 bases, J lost 3 bases, and 8 bases stayed unmatched. The CDR3 loop reads CASRSGLVYYEQYF. The DNA of the CDR3 is TGTGCCAGCAGGAGCGGACTAGTATACTACGAGCAGTACTTC. Filled out from reference TRBV7-2 and TRBJ2-7, the complete variable domain reads GAGVSQSPSNKVTEKGKDVELRCDPISGHTALYWYRQSLGQGLEFLIYFQGNSAPDKSGLPSDRFSAERTGGSVSTLTIQRTQQEDSAVYLCASRSGLVYYEQYFGPGTRLTVT.

This clone was seen a single time. Written as DNA, the CDR3 is TGTGCCTGGAAGATTTTCCAAGGACAGGGCGATGGCTACACCTTC. Protein sequence: CAWKIFQGQGDGYTF. The chain joins TRBV30 to TRBJ1-2, with 8 bases lining up with TRBD1. Trimming at V came to 4 bases and at J to 6 bases, leaving 13 bases not matched to a gene. The CDR3 extends over 15 amino acids. Per the germline V gene, CDR1 is GTSNPN and CDR2 is SVGIG (reference sequence).

V gene TRBV5-8 combines with J gene TRBJ2-7; TRBD1 matches at 8 bases. This CDR3 has 15 amino acids. Germline V lookup: CDR1 SGHTS, CDR2 YDEGEE. The ends lost 4 bases at V and 2 bases at J; junction bases unmatched: 8. The CDR3 DNA sequence: TGTGCCAGCAGCCCCGGGACAGGTTTTACCTACGAGCAGTACTTC. This encodes CASSPGTGFTYEQYF.

The gene calls are TRBV11-3 and TRBJ2-3; TRBD2 agrees at 8 bases. Germline V gene data show CDR1 as SGHNT and CDR2 as YENEEA. Trimming at V came to 3 bases and at J to 6 bases, leaving 5 bases not matched to a gene. This CDR3 has 14 residues. For the CDR3, the DNA is TGTGCCAGCAGCTTCCGGGAGGGCCGCGATACGCAGTATTTT. Protein sequence: CASSFREGRDTQYF. The full variable domain, rest sourced from reference TRBV11-3 and TRBJ2-3, is EAGVVQSPRYKIIEKKQPVAFWCNPISGHNTLYWYLQNLGQGPELLIRYENEEAVDDSQLPKDRFSAERLKGVDSTLKIQPAELGDSAVYLCASSFREGRDTQYFGPGTRLTVL.

This chain uses TRBV6-6 with TRBJ2-5; 10 bases are a match to TRBD2. Germline V CDR1 and CDR2: MNHNY, SVGAGI (reference sequence). The CDR3 extends over 15 amino acids. J lost 5 bases, V lost 6 bases, and 9 bases had no gene match. DNA of the CDR3: TGTGCCAGCAGCACCCCTGGACTAGCGGCCGAGACCCAGTACTTC. This sequence encodes CASSTPGLAAETQYF.

The chain couples TRBV7-9 to TRBJ2-7; 10 bases agree with TRBD1. The length of the CDR3 is 14 residues. J gave up 6 bases and V 5 bases, and 7 bases lay outside the gene matches. Looked up from germline, CDR1 is SEHNR and CDR2 is FQNEAQ (reference sequence). The CDR3 loop is CASSPGTGVTEQYF. In DNA, the CDR3 is TGTGCCAGCAGCCCCGGGACAGGGGTTACCGAGCAGTACTTC.

The CDR3 sequence is CASTLSGEETQYF. CDR3 nucleotides: TGTGCCAGCACCCTCAGCGGGGAAGAGACCCAGTACTTC. The J gene is TRBJ2-5, the V gene TRBV28; 7 positions agree with TRBD2. Germline loops: CDR1 MDHEN, CDR2 SYDVKM. The CDR3 runs 13 residues. The V and J ends lost 7 bases and 3 bases, in that order; junction bases with no gene match: 5.

The V call is TRBV28, the J call TRBJ2-5; 11 nucleotides match TRBD2. The CDR3 has 16 amino acids. Germline CDR1 and CDR2: MDHEN and SYDVKM. The junction had 5 bases not matched to a gene; V was cut back by 4 bases and J by 1 base. CDR3 DNA sequence: TGTGCCAGCAGTTATAGACTAGCGGGGATCCAAGAGACCCAGTACTTC. It encodes CASSYRLAGIQETQYF.

This rearrangement joins TRBV18 to TRBJ2-7; D remains unclear. Germline V lookup: CDR1 KGHSH, CDR2 LQKENI. The CDR3 spans 13 residues. The V end lost 0 bases, the J end lost 5 bases, and 8 bases lay between the germline ends. CDR3 DNA sequence: TGTGCCAGCTCACCACCGGTCAGAGACGAGCAGTACTTC. Translated: CASSPPVRDEQYF.

CDR3 nucleotides: TGTGCCAGCAGTGTTGGGAACTCTGGGGCCAACGTCCTGACTTTC. Its protein is CASSVGNSGANVLTF. V gene TRBV27 combines with J gene TRBJ2-6; D is uncertain. The V and J ends lost 5 bases and 0 bases respectively, with 8 bases between them. Germline-derived CDR1 and CDR2 are MNHEY and SMNVEV (reference sequence). The CDR3 contains 15 residues.

The V and J genes are TRBV7-2 and TRBJ1-1; D call uncertain. Germline V gives CDR1 SGHTA, CDR2 FQGNSA. The CDR3 is 13 residues long. V dropped 3 bases and J dropped 5 bases, with 10 bases sitting between them. CDR3 bases: TGTGCCAGCAGCTTCACTTTCGGGACTGAAGCTTTCTTT. This sequence encodes CASSFTFGTEAFF.

In this sample, this clone turned up a few times. This chain joins TRBV7-2 and TRBJ1-5, with unresolved D. CDR1 is SGHTA and CDR2 is FQGNSA in the germline V gene. V lost 1 base and J lost 9, with 10 bases in between. This CDR3 region has 13 residues. The CDR3 loop reads CASSLGWKWPQHF. CDR3 DNA: TGTGCCAGCAGCTTAGGTTGGAAGTGGCCCCAGCATTTT.

The genes are TRBV5-1 and TRBJ2-1, with D tentatively TRBD2 (5 bases). The germline CDR1 and CDR2 sequences are SGHRS and YFSETQ. The V end lost 4 bases, the J end lost 5 bases, and 16 bases lay between the germline ends. This CDR3 region has 15 residues. CDR3 bases: TGCGCCAGCAGCCTGCAGCCGGGGATAAACAATGAGCAGTTCTTC. Translation: CASSLQPGINNEQFF.